At least ten counts were recorded for the clone carrying this TCR beta chain. Germline values: CDR1 SGHRS, CDR2 YFSETQ. This CDR3 spans 18 amino acids. V was clipped by 4 bases and J by 3 bases; unmatched bases: 11. This specimen comes from a study of early T cells in non-severe SARS-CoV-2 infection. Each CDR3 protein is one row after TCRdb ran MiXCR on the 5' RACE reads. The sample yields around 49,000 distinct CDR3 sequences, around 4% seen once. The specimen was whole blood. The sequence derives from an adult who was a healthcare worker with PCR-confirmed SARS-CoV-2 infection or an uninfected control (not recorded which). The V call is TRBV5-1, the J call TRBJ2-5, with TRBD2 identical over 14 bases. The CDR3 bases are TGCGCCAGCAGCGGACTAGCGGGAGGACTCGTCCGGGAAGAGACCCAGTACTTC. Encoded protein: CASSGLAGGLVREETQYF.